Each of the 24 T cell receptor beta chains below was sequenced from the same sample in a study of blood T cell repertoires in COVID-19. The protocol was immunoSEQ multiplex PCR, while the TCRdb copy is restricted to in-frame clones and leaves out a portion. The sample includes fewer than 200,000 clones, roughly 80% of them seen just once. The sample comprised PBMCs or T cells enriched from blood (not recorded which). These receptors were collected from a woman aged 50 to 60 who had recovered from COVID-19.

The chain links TRBV27 to TRBJ1-6; D is perhaps TRBD1 (6 bases). The CDR3 totals 14 residues. V gave up 6 bases and J gave up 7 bases, with 13 bases separating them. From germline, CDR1 is MNHEY and CDR2 SMNVEV (reference sequence). CDR3 sequence reads: CASRWDTRNSPLHF. The CDR3, as DNA: TGTGCCAGCAGGTGGGACACCAGAAATTCACCCCTCCACTTT.

This sequence joins TRBV6-5 and TRBJ1-2; D remains ambiguous. The CDR3 consists of 14 residues. Germline assignment: CDR1 MNHEY and CDR2 SVGAGI. V dropped 5 bases and J dropped 4 bases, with 14 bases sitting between them. CDR3 in amino acids: CASSPTGATYGYTF. For the CDR3, the DNA is TGTGCCAGCAGTCCTACGGGAGCGACCTATGGCTACACCTTC.

The chain couples TRBV4-2 to TRBJ2-1; D might be TRBD2 (6 bases). CDR3 size: 15 residues. Trimming shortened V by 4 bases and J by 3 bases, and 13 bases separated the two germline ends. Germline V gene sequence: CDR1 LGHNA, CDR2 YNFKEQ. CDR3 residues: CASSPDGDFYNEQFF. CDR3 DNA: TGTGCCAGCAGCCCCGACGGGGACTTCTACAATGAGCAGTTCTTC.

In its sample, this clone was seen once. The chain has TRBV5-1 and TRBJ1-2, with D perhaps TRBD1 (5 bases). Germline V gives CDR1 SGHRS, CDR2 YFSETQ. This CDR3 contains 13 residues. The V and J ends lost 0 bases and 5 bases respectively, with 8 bases between them. CDR3 sequence: CASSLAGLYGYTF. The DNA for the CDR3 is TGCGCCAGCAGCTTGGCAGGGCTGTATGGCTACACCTTC.

This chain connects TRBV5-6 to TRBJ1-5; 7 bases are shared with TRBD1. Germline-derived CDR1 and CDR2 are SGHDT and YYEEEE. Unmatched junction bases numbered 7, after V lost 1 base and J lost 0 bases. The CDR3 runs 17 residues. The CDR3 loop is CASSLQQGLYSNQPQHF. The CDR3 DNA reads TGTGCCAGCAGCTTGCAACAGGGGCTCTATAGCAATCAGCCCCAGCATTTT.

A few counts support this clone. The CDR3 protein is CASSPLPGAFGDYTF. DNA of the CDR3: TGTGCCAGCTCACCGTTGCCCGGAGCCTTCGGAGACTACACCTTC. The V and J genes are TRBV18 and TRBJ1-2; D ambiguous. Germline CDR1 is KGHSH and CDR2 is LQKENI. Deletions cut 3 bases from V and 10 bases from J, with 21 bases between. CDR3 length equals 15 residues. Full variable domain (remainder filled in from reference TRBV18 and TRBJ1-2): NAGVMQNPRHLVRRRGQEARLRCSPMKGHSHVYWYRQLPEEGLKFMVYLQKENIIDESGMPKERFSAEFPKEGPSILRIQQVVRGDSAAYFCASSPLPGAFGDYTFGSGTRLTVV.

The rearrangement links TRBV19 to TRBJ2-7; the match to TRBD2 covers 7 bases. V lost 7 bases, J lost 3 bases, and 12 bases stayed unmatched. Germline CDR1 reads LNHDA; CDR2 reads SQIVND (reference sequence). The CDR3 loop spans 15 amino acids. CDR3 nucleotides: TGTGCCAGTACCCGAGCGGGGACTACCCTCTACGAGCAGTACGTC. It translates to CASTRAGTTLYEQYV.

The rearrangement joins TRBV7-2 to TRBJ2-5, with 9 positions matching TRBD2. The germline V gene has CDR1 SGHTA and CDR2 FQGNSA. V gave up 7 bases and J gave up 5 bases; unmatched junction bases: 2. CDR3 length equals 12 residues. The CDR3 loop is CASIAGAETQYF. CDR3 DNA sequence: TGTGCCAGCATAGCGGGAGCCGAGACCCAGTACTTC. Together with reference TRBV7-2 and TRBJ2-5, the CDR3 gives the full variable domain: GAGVSQSPSNKVTEKGKDVELRCDPISGHTALYWYRQSLGQGLEFLIYFQGNSAPDKSGLPSDRFSAERTGGSVSTLTIQRTQQEDSAVYLCASIAGAETQYFGPGTRLLVL.

J is TRBJ1-2 and V is TRBV11-2, with D unclear. Germline CDR1 and CDR2: SGHAT and FQNNGV. The CDR3 covers 13 residues. The V end lost 4 bases, the J end lost 2 bases, and 8 bases lay between the germline ends. The CDR3 here is CASSSGINYGYTF. CDR3 in DNA: TGTGCCAGCAGCTCGGGGATAAACTATGGCTACACCTTC.

This chain joins TRBV7-9 and TRBJ1-1, with 7 bases that match TRBD1. The V gene's germline CDR1 is SEHNR and CDR2 FQNEAQ (reference sequence). The CDR3 spans 15 residues. With 1 base clipped from V and 5 bases from J, the junction kept 7 bases outside the gene matches. In DNA, the CDR3 is TGTGCCAGCAGCTTAGAATCCTCAGGGGGAACTGAAGCTTTCTTT. It codes for CASSLESSGGTEAFF. Filled out from reference TRBV7-9 and TRBJ1-1, the complete variable domain reads DTGVSQNPRHKITKRGQNVTFRCDPISEHNRLYWYRQTLGQGPEFLTYFQNEAQLEKSRLLSDRFSAERPKGSFSTLEIQRTEQGDSAMYLCASSLESSGGTEAFFGQGTRLTVV.

The chain is built from TRBV12-5 and TRBJ1-4; the D is unclear. V lost 3 bases and J lost 0, with 8 bases in between. The CDR3 runs 15 residues. Germline V lookup: CDR1 LGHNT, CDR2 FRNRAP. In DNA form, the CDR3 reads TGTGCTAGTGGTTTCTCAGTCGCAACTAATGAAAAACTGTTTTTT. This sequence encodes CASGFSVATNEKLFF.

This chain links TRBV28 with TRBJ1-1, with no clear D. This CDR3 is 12 amino acids long. V lost 2 bases and J 4 bases, leaving 5 bases between the germline ends. Germline V gene data show CDR1 as MDHEN and CDR2 as SYDVKM. The CDR3 nucleotides read TGTGCCAGCAGTTTAGAGAGCACTGAAGCTTTCTTT. Amino acid sequence: CASSLESTEAFF.

The chain employs TRBV14 and TRBJ1-4, with TRBD1 matching over 10 bases. J lost 7 bases, V lost 2 bases, and 7 bases had no gene match. This CDR3 contains 16 residues. The germline CDR1 and CDR2 sequences are SGHDN and FVKESK. The CDR3 DNA sequence: TGTGCCAGCAGCCAAAATGGTCGGACAGGGGGTGAAAAACTGTTTTTT. This gives the protein CASSQNGRTGGEKLFF.

The chain is built from TRBV5-5 and TRBJ2-3, with D perhaps TRBD2 (5 bases). Trimming removed 3 bases at V and 6 bases at J, with 11 bases between. CDR1 SGHKS and CDR2 YYEKEE come from the germline V gene (reference sequence). CDR3 length: 13 amino acids. The CDR3 region has the DNA TGTGCCAGCAGCTCCGGCCCGGGGGATACGCAGTATTTT. It encodes CASSSGPGDTQYF.

The chain joins TRBV5-1 to TRBJ2-2, with 14 bases aligning to TRBD2. The junction had 8 bases not matched to a gene; V was cut back by 5 bases and J by 5 bases. The germline V gene encodes CDR1 SGHRS and CDR2 YFSETQ. The CDR3 sequence is 17 residues long. The CDR3 sequence: CASREGLAGVMTGELFF. The CDR3 DNA sequence: TGCGCCAGCAGAGAGGGACTAGCGGGAGTAATGACCGGGGAGCTGTTTTTT.

The chain has TRBV6-2 or TRBV6-3 and TRBJ2-1, with 8 bases matching TRBD2. Per the germline V gene, CDR1 is MNHEY and CDR2 is SVGEGT. The CDR3 is 15 residues long. Unmatched junction bases numbered 6, after V lost 0 bases and J lost 8 bases. The CDR3 sequence: CASSYSGLASHEQFF. As DNA, the CDR3 is TGTGCCAGCAGTTACTCCGGACTAGCCAGCCATGAGCAGTTCTTC.

The chain couples TRBV10-3 to TRBJ1-2; maybe TRBD1 (6 bases). Germline-derived CDR1 and CDR2 are ENHRY and SYGVKD. This CDR3 has 16 residues. The V end was cut by 2 bases, the J end by 2 bases, with 15 bases between. This CDR3 is CAISEPHGGHNYGYTF. CDR3 nucleotides: TGTGCCATCAGTGAGCCCCACGGGGGGCACAACTATGGCTACACCTTC.

The chain carries TRBV9 and TRBJ2-1, with a weak D call TRBD2 (5 bases). In germline, CDR1 is SGDLS, CDR2 YYNGEE. This CDR3 has 15 amino acids. V shed 0 bases and J shed 2 bases, with 9 bases lying between them. The CDR3, as DNA: TGTGCCAGCAGCGTAGCGAGAGGGACCTACAATGAGCAGTTCTTC. Its protein product is CASSVARGTYNEQFF.

The genes are TRBV4-3 and TRBJ2-3; possible D gene TRBD2, 7 bases. Per the germline V gene, CDR1 is LGHNA and CDR2 is YSLEER. Between the trimmed V and J ends, which lost 1 base and 9 bases, there was a span of 14 bases. This CDR3 region has 14 residues. Here the CDR3 DNA reads TGCGCCAGCAGCCAAGCCGTAGGGGGGGTGACGCAGTATTTT. As protein: CASSQAVGGVTQYF.

This chain uses TRBV7-6 with TRBJ1-1, with a possible D match to TRBD1 (6 bases). The CDR3 spans 13 residues. Trimming removed 5 bases from V and 5 bases from J, with 12 bases in between. The germline gives CDR1 SGHVS, CDR2 FNYEAQ. CDR3 protein: CASSPSRGTEAFF. DNA for the CDR3: TGTGCCAGCAGCCCTTCCAGGGGAACTGAAGCTTTCTTT.

The V gene is TRBV7-9, the J gene TRBJ1-4; the D gene is possibly TRBD1 (5 bases). Per the germline V gene, CDR1 is SEHNR and CDR2 is FQNEAQ (reference sequence). This CDR3 is built from 15 residues. Trimming took off 5 bases at V and 7 bases at J, with 17 bases between the two ends. CDR3 coding DNA: TGTGCCAGCAGCAGGAACAGTCCTCAGGGTGAAAAACTGTTTTTT. Its translation is CASSRNSPQGEKLFF. The full variable domain, its missing parts supplied by reference TRBV7-9 and TRBJ1-4, is DTGVSQNPRHKITKRGQNVTFRCDPISEHNRLYWYRQTLGQGPEFLTYFQNEAQLEKSRLLSDRFSAERPKGSFSTLEIQRTEQGDSAMYLCASSRNSPQGEKLFFGSGTQLSVL.

This sequence joins TRBV11-1 and TRBJ2-3; no reliable D call. The CDR3 spans 12 residues. V lost 5 bases, J lost 5 bases, and 8 bases lay in between. Per germline, CDR1 SGHAT and CDR2 FQDESV (reference sequence). In DNA form, the CDR3 reads TGTGCCAGCAGCCCCCCCCAAGATACGCAGTATTTT. Its protein product is CASSPPQDTQYF.

The rearrangement links TRBV18 to TRBJ1-6; D not resolved. The CDR3 is 16 residues long. The germline V gene has CDR1 KGHSH and CDR2 LQKENI. Trimming took off 4 bases at V and 9 bases at J, with 19 bases between the two ends. The CDR3 sequence: CASSLLSKQSLSPLHF. DNA of the CDR3: TGTGCCAGCTCACTGCTAAGTAAACAGTCCCTTTCACCCCTCCACTTT.

The table lists this clone with many counts. V is TRBV5-4 and J is TRBJ1-1, with TRBD1 matching 8 bases. The V and J ends lost 10 bases and 4 bases, in that order; junction bases with no gene match: 15. Germline loops: CDR1 SGHNT, CDR2 YYREEE (reference sequence). The CDR3 covers 15 residues. In DNA, the CDR3 is TGTGCCGGGTCCCGGGACAGGATAAAGGGCACTGAAGCTTTCTTT. Protein product: CAGSRDRIKGTEAFF.